These T cell receptor beta chains were read from a single sample in a study of breast tumors, draining lymph nodes, adjacent tissues. One entry per CDR3 protein, called by TCRdb with MiXCR from the multiplex PCR reads. The sample records tens of thousands of distinct CDR3 sequences, more than 25% being singletons. Sequenced material: axillary lymph node tissue. The receptors were sampled from a female donor with breast cancer. Some clones in this sample may be carry-over from other donors' samples. The CDR3 runs from the conserved cysteine through the conserved F or W. The D gene is left open where the match is weak. Only part of the rows carry a size: once, few, many, or a class if the clone is expanded.

>many|TRBJ1-4|-|TRBV5-1
TGCGCCAGCAGCCCCCGGCCCAACCAGGGGGAAAAACTGTTTTTT
CASSPRPNQGEKLFF
>many|TRBJ1-5|-|TRBV6-1
TGTGCCAGCAGCCCCCGAACAGGCCCCAATCAGCCCCAGCATTTT
CASSPRTGPNQPQHF
>-|TRBJ1-1|TRBD1|TRBV27
TGTGCCAGCAGGGGGGACAGGGGGCCGGTGAACACTGAAGCTTTCTTT
CASRGDRGPVNTEAFF
>-|TRBJ2-7|-|TRBV12-3/TRBV12-4
TGTGTCAGCAGTTTTGCCTACGAGCAGCACTTC
CVSSFAYEQHF
>-|TRBJ1-4|TRBD1|TRBV9
TGTGCCAGCAGCGTAGGACAGGGGGTCAAAAAACTGTTTTTT
CASSVGQGVKKLFF
>-|TRBJ1-3|-|TRBV12-3/TRBV12-4
TGTGCCAGCAGTTTGTCTAGCGGGAGCACCATATATTTT
CASSLSSGSTIYF
>many|TRBJ2-3|-|TRBV24-1
TGTGCCACCAGTGTCGGCCACACAGATACGCAGTATTTT
CATSVGHTDTQYF
>many|TRBJ2-1|TRBD2|TRBV19
TGTGCCAGTAGTAAATCAGGACTAGCGGGATGGAGTAATGAGCAGTTCTTC
CASSKSGLAGWSNEQFF
>many|TRBJ2-3|-|TRBV29-1
TGCAGCGTTGACGGGAGAGATACGCAGTATTTT
CSVDGRDTQYF
>-|TRBJ1-2|TRBD1|TRBV7-2
TGTGCTAGCAGCTTAGGACAGGGACTTGGCCACACCTTC
CASSLGQGLGHTF
>many|TRBJ2-7|TRBD1|TRBV6-6
TGTGCCAGCAGTTACTCCCAGGGGGAGTATCTGAACGAGCAGTACTTC
CASSYSQGEYLNEQYF
>many|TRBJ1-2|-|TRBV5-1
TGCGCCAGCAGCTTGGATTTAGGTGGTGGGGGCTACACCTTC
CASSLDLGGGGYTF
>-|TRBJ2-1|TRBD2|TRBV29-1
TGCAGCGTTCGGGACGGGGGAGGGCCTTACAATGAGCAGTTCTTC
CSVRDGGGPYNEQFF
>many|TRBJ1-2|-|TRBV9
TGTGCCAGCAGCGTAGCTCGCCAGGCTACTAACTATGGCTACACCTTC
CASSVARQATNYGYTF
>many|TRBJ1-2|-|TRBV4-3
TGCGCCAGCAGCCAGACAGGCCACCCTAACTATGGCTACACCTTC
CASSQTGHPNYGYTF
>many|TRBJ2-1|TRBD1|TRBV18
TGTGCCAGCTCAGACGGACAGGGGTTAGGGTTCTTC
CASSDGQGLGFF
>many|TRBJ1-6|-|TRBV27
TGTGCCAGCAGTTGGGGCCAGAAGTTAGGTTCACCCCTCCACTTT
CASSWGQKLGSPLHF
>many|TRBJ2-7|-|TRBV30
TGTGCCTGGAGCGTGGGCTTTCGTTACGAGCAGTACTTC
CAWSVGFRYEQYF
>-|TRBJ2-5|TRBD2|TRBV20-1
TGCAGTGCCCCTACCCTAGCGGGAGCGGCAGTTGGCCAAGAGACCCAGTACTTC
CSAPTLAGAAVGQETQYF
>-|TRBJ1-6|-|TRBV7-9
TGTGCCAGCAGCTCACTAGCGGGACTGATTAATTCACCCCTCCACTTT
CASSSLAGLINSPLHF
>-|TRBJ2-5|-|TRBV20-1
TGCAGTGCTCGGAGAGGCCAAGAGACCCAGTACTTC
CSARRGQETQYF
>many|TRBJ2-2|TRBD1|TRBV7-6
TGTGCCAGCAGCGTTCCGCAGGGGGCGCAGAACACCGGGGAGCTGTTTTTT
CASSVPQGAQNTGELFF
>many|TRBJ2-3|TRBD2|TRBV24-1
TGTGCCACTCGGCCGGGACTAGCGGGTAGCACAGATACGCAGTATTTT
CATRPGLAGSTDTQYF
>-|TRBJ1-3|-|TRBV7-9
TGTGCCAGCAGCTTATCAGGGAGCGTTTTACCACCTGGAAACACCATATATTTT
CASSLSGSVLPPGNTIYF